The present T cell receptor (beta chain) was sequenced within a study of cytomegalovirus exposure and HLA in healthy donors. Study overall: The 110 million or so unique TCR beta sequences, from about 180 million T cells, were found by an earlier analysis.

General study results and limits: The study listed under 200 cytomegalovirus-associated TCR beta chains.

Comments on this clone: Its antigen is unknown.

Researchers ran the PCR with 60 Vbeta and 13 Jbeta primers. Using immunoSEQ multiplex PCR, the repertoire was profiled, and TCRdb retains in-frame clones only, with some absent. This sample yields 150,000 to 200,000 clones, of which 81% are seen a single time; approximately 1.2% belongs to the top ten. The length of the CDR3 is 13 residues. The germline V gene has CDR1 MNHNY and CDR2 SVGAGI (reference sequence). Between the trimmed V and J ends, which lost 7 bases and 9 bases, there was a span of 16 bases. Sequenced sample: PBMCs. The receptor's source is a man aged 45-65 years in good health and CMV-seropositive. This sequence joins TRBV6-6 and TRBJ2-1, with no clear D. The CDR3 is CASTLPQATEQFF. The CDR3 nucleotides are TGTGCCAGCACCCTTCCCCAAGCGACTGAGCAGTTCTTC.